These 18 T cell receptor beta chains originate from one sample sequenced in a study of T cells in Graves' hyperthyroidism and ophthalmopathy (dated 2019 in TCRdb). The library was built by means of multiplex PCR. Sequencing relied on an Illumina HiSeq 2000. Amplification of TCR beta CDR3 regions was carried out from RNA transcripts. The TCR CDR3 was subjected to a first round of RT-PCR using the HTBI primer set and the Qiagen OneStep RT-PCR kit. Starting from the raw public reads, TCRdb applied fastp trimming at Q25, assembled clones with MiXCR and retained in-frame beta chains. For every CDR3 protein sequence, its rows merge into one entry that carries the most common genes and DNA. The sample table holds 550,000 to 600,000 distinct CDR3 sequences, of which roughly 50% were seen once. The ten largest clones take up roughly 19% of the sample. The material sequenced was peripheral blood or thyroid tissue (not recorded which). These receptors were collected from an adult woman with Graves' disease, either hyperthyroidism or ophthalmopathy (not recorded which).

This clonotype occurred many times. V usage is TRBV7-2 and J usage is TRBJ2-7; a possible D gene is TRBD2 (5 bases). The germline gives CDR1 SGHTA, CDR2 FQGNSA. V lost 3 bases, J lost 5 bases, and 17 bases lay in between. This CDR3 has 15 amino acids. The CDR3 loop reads CASSLMGAKFHEQYF. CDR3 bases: TGTGCCAGCAGCTTGATGGGAGCGAAGTTCCACGAGCAGTACTTC. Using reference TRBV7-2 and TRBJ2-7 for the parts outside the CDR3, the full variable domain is GAGVSQSPSNKVTEKGKDVELRCDPISGHTALYWYRQSLGQGLEFLIYFQGNSAPDKSGLPSDRFSAERTGGSVSTLTIQRTQQEDSAVYLCASSLMGAKFHEQYFGPGTRLTVT.

The CDR3: CATRPRGYTF. CDR3 DNA: TGTGCCACCAGGCCCCGTGGCTACACCTTC. This sequence joins TRBV15 and TRBJ1-2, with D unclear. This CDR3 is 10 amino acids long. CDR1 and CDR2 (germline): LNHNV, YYDKDF (reference sequence). The germline V and J ends were trimmed by 6 bases and 7 bases, with 6 bases remaining between them.

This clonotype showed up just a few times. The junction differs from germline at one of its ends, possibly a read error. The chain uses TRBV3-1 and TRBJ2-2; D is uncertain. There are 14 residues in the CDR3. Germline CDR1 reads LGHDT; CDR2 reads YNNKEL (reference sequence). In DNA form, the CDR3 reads TGTGCTAGCAGCCCTATCTTGCACACCGGGGAGCTGTTTTTT. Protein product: CASSPILHTGELFF.

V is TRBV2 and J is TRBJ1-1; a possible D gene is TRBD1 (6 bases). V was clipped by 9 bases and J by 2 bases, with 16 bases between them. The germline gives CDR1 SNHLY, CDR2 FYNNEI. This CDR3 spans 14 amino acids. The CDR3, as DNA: TGTGCCAGTCTCCAGGGGTTTGACAACACTGAAGCTTTCTTT. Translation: CASLQGFDNTEAFF.

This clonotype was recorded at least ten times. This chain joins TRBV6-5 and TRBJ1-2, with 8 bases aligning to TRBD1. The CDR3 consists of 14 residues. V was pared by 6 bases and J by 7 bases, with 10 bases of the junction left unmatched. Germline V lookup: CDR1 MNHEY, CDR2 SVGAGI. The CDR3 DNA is TGTGCCAGCAGCCCCGGGACAGGTTCGGGTGGCTACACCTTC. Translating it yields CASSPGTGSGGYTF.

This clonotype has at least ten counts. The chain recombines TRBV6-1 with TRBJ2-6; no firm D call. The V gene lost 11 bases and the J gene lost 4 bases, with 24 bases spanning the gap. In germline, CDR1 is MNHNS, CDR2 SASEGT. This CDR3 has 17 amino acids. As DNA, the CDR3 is TGTGCCTCCCGACGCCCCCGGAGTGTTGAGGGGGCCAACGTCCTGACTTTC. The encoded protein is CASRRPRSVEGANVLTF.

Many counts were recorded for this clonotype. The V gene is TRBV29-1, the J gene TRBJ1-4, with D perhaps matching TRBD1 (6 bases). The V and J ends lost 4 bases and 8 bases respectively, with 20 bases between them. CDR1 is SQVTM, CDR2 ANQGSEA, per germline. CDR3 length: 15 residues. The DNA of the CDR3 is TGCAGCGTTGGGGGGGGCCAGGGTATAGGAGAAAAACTGTTTTTT. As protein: CSVGGGQGIGEKLFF. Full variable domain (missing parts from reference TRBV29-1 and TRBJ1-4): SAVISQKPSRDICQRGTSLTIQCQVDSQVTMMFWYRQQPGQSLTLIATANQGSEATYESGFVIDKFPISRPNLTFSTLTVSNMSPEDSSIYLCSVGGGQGIGEKLFFGSGTQLSVL.

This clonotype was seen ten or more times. The CDR3 loop reads CASSLGDMSDSPPQETQYF. The CDR3, as DNA: TGTGCCAGCAGCCTAGGAGATATGTCGGACTCCCCACCCCAAGAGACCCAGTACTTC. J is TRBJ2-5 and V is TRBV7-9, with D perhaps matching TRBD2 (5 bases). The CDR3 totals 19 residues. Trimming left V 5 bases short and J 1 base short, with 26 bases between. Per germline, CDR1 SEHNR and CDR2 FQNEAQ (reference sequence).

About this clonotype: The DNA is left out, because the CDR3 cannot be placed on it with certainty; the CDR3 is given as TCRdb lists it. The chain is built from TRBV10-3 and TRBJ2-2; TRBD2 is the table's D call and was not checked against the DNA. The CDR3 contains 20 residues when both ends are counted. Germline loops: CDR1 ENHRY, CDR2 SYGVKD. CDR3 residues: CASTQWGPAGMMSRPGSCFF.

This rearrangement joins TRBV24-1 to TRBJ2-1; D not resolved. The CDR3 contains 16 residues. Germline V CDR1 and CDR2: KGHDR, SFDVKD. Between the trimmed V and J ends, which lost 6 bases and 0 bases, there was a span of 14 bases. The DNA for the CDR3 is TGTGCCACCAGTCGGAACGGCTTCAGCTCCTACAATGAGCAGTTCTTC. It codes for CATSRNGFSSYNEQFF.

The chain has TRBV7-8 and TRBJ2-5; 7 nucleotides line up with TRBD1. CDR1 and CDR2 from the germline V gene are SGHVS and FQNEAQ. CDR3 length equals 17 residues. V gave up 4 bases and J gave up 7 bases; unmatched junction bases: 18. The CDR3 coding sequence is TGTGCCAGCAGCTCGACTCGACAGGGTGGGAGTTCTGGGACCCAGTACTTC. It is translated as CASSSTRQGGSSGTQYF.

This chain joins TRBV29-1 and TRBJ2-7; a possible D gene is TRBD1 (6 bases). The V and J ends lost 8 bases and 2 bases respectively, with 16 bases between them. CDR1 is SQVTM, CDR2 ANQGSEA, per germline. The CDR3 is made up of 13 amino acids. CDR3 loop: CSLESRGTYEQYF. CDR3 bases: TGCAGCTTAGAGTCTAGGGGGACCTACGAGCAGTACTTC.

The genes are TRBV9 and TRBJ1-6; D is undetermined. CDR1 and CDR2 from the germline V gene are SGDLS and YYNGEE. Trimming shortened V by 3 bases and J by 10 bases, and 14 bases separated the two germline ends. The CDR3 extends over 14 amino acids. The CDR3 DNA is TGTGCCAGCAGCGGCTCCGGCTTAGGGTCACCCCTCCACTTT. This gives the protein CASSGSGLGSPLHF.

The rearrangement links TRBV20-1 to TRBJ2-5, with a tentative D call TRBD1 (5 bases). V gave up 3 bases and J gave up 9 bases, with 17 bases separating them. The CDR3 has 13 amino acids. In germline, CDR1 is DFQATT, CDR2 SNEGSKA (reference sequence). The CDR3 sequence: CSARSAGNQPQYF. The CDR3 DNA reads TGCAGTGCTAGGTCGGCAGGGAATCAGCCCCAGTACTTC.

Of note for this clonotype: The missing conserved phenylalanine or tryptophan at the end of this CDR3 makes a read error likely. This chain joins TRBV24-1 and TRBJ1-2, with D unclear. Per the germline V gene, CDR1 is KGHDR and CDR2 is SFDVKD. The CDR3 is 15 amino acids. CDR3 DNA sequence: TGTGCCATCAGTGAAAACGCAGGTGGCGCGAATGGCTACACCCTC. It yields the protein CAISENAGGANGYTL.

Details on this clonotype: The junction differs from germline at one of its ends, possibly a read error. The CDR3 loop is CASSFSTNNSPLHF. CDR3 nucleotides: TGTGCCAGCAGTTTCTCCACCAATAATTCACCCCTCCACTTT. The chain is built from TRBV10-1 and TRBJ1-6; no reliable D call. This CDR3 contains 14 residues. Germline assignment: CDR1 WNHNN and CDR2 SYGVQD (reference sequence).

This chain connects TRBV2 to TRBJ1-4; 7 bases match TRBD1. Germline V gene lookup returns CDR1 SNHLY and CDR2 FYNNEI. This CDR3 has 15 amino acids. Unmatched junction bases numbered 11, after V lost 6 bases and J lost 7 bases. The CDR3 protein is CASSAPGTAGEKLFF. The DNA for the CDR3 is TGTGCCAGCAGCGCGCCCGGGACAGCAGGTGAAAAACTGTTTTTT.

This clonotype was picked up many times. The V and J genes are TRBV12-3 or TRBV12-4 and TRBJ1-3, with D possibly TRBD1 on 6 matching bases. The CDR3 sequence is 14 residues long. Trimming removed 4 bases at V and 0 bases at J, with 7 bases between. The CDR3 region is CASSWDISGNTIYF. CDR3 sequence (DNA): TGTGCCAGCAGTTGGGACATCTCTGGAAACACCATATATTTT.